The 23 T cell receptor beta chains given below trace back to one sample, sequenced in a study of beta chain features in type 1 diabetes. Expressed TCRB transcripts were sequenced after all isolated RNA was converted to cDNA. The assay was immunoSEQ multiplex PCR, and TCRdb's table has in-frame clones only and misses some. This table has around 290,000 clones, approximately 8.1% appearing once. The sequenced sample consisted of central memory CD4+ T cells from blood. The receptors originated from a woman between 18 and 30 years old in good health.

V gene TRBV7-6 combines with J gene TRBJ2-7, with 10 bases that match TRBD2. Germline CDR1 and CDR2: SGHVS and FNYEAQ. The CDR3 is made up of 14 amino acids. V was pared by 6 bases and J by 6 bases, with 8 bases of the junction left unmatched. Here the CDR3 reads CASSLLAGEGEQYF. CDR3 bases: TGTGCCAGCAGTCTGCTAGCGGGAGAGGGCGAGCAGTACTTC.

V gene TRBV29-1 combines with J gene TRBJ2-5; 7 bases match TRBD2. Germline CDR1 is SQVTM and CDR2 is ANQGSEA. Losses at the gene ends were 6 bases for V and 4 bases for J; bases not matched to a gene: 8. This CDR3 has 13 amino acids. The CDR3 reads CSVGGGSGETQYF. The CDR3 nucleotides are TGCAGCGTGGGGGGGGGATCTGGAGAGACCCAGTACTTC.

The chain links TRBV19 to TRBJ2-1; 7 bases map to TRBD1. V lost 4 bases and J lost 2; bases outside the gene matches: 2. The CDR3 extends over 14 amino acids. Germline V gives CDR1 LNHDA, CDR2 SQIVND (reference sequence). In DNA form, the CDR3 reads TGTGCCAGTAGTAACAGGGGCGCCTACAATGAGCAGTTCTTC. Translation: CASSNRGAYNEQFF.

The V gene is TRBV7-2, the J gene TRBJ2-5, with 10 bases fitting TRBD2. Trimming took 8 bases from V and 5 from J; bases not matched to a gene: 11. The V gene's germline CDR1 is SGHTA and CDR2 FQGNSA. There are 15 residues in the CDR3. This chain's CDR3 is CASQQRGGREETQYF. For the CDR3, the DNA is TGTGCCAGCCAGCAGCGGGGGGGGCGCGAGGAGACCCAGTACTTC.

The chain employs TRBV27 and TRBJ2-6, with a possible D match to TRBD1 (6 bases). The V gene's germline CDR1 is MNHEY and CDR2 SMNVEV (reference sequence). This CDR3 has 15 residues. Deletions cut 6 bases from V and 0 bases from J, with 9 bases between. In DNA form, the CDR3 reads TGTGCCAGCAGACAGGGTAGCTCTGGGGCCAACGTCCTGACTTTC. Its protein is CASRQGSSGANVLTF.

A few counts support this clone. The rearrangement joins TRBV11-3 to TRBJ2-2, with no clear D. The CDR3 extends over 16 amino acids. CDR1 and CDR2 (germline): SGHNT, YENEEA. Trimming took off 5 bases at V and 2 bases at J, with 15 bases between the two ends. CDR3 bases: TGTGCCAGCAGCCCCATCCCCGATAGCAACACCGGGGAGCTGTTTTTT. Its protein product is CASSPIPDSNTGELFF.

This clone was picked up a small number of times. The chain links TRBV7-2 to TRBJ2-2; 9 bases are shared with TRBD2. The V gene's germline CDR1 is SGHTA and CDR2 FQGNSA. The CDR3 length is 15 residues. V shed 6 bases and J 3 bases; nucleotides not matched to a gene: 5. CDR3: CASRPGLADTGELFF. CDR3 sequence (DNA): TGTGCCAGCAGACCGGGACTAGCAGACACCGGGGAGCTGTTTTTT.

This clone was observed a handful of times. The CDR3 DNA follows: TGTGCCAGCAGCCCCTGGACAGGGGGCGGTGGAGCTTTCTTT. As protein: CASSPWTGGGGAFF. The gene calls are TRBV5-8 and TRBJ1-1; 11 positions agree with TRBD1. Germline trimming cut 4 bases from V and 10 bases from J; bases unmatched to any gene: 9. The CDR3 spans 14 residues. Germline V gene lookup returns CDR1 SGHTS and CDR2 YDEGEE.

This clone was seen repeatedly, ten times or more. CDR3 sequence reads: CASSHSSGPYEQYF. In DNA, the CDR3 is TGTGCCAGCAGCCATTCTAGCGGGCCCTACGAGCAGTACTTC. The chain employs TRBV11-3 and TRBJ2-7; 8 nucleotides line up with TRBD2. V trimming: 5 bases; J trimming: 2 bases; junction bases outside the gene matches: 5. Germline V gene data show CDR1 as SGHNT and CDR2 as YENEEA. This CDR3 comprises 14 residues.

V and J are TRBV30 and TRBJ1-1, with TRBD1 as a possible D gene (5 bases). There are 13 residues in the CDR3. Looked up from germline, CDR1 is GTSNPN and CDR2 is SVGIG (reference sequence). V shed 8 bases and J shed 0 bases, with 13 bases lying between them. In DNA form, the CDR3 reads TGTGCCCGAGGGACCCACATGAACACTGAAGCTTTCTTT. It codes for CARGTHMNTEAFF.

The chain links TRBV4-3 to TRBJ2-7, with D perhaps matching TRBD2 (6 bases). Between the trimmed V and J ends, which lost 4 bases and 6 bases, there was a span of 19 bases. From germline, CDR1 is LGHNA and CDR2 YSLEER. There are 15 residues in the CDR3. The CDR3, as DNA: TGCGCCAGCAGCCGCGTCGGTAATAGCGGACTCGAGCAGTACTTC. Amino acids: CASSRVGNSGLEQYF.

This clone has only a few counts. The same CDR3 also results from other DNA sequences found in this sample. V usage is TRBV27 and J usage is TRBJ1-1; D unclear. The CDR3 is 12 amino acids. Trimming stripped 3 bases from V and 6 bases from J, with 8 bases between. Germline assignment: CDR1 MNHEY and CDR2 SMNVEV (reference sequence). The CDR3 region is CASSFLDSEAFF. CDR3 coding DNA: TGTGCCAGCAGTTTTCTGGACTCTGAAGCTTTCTTT.

The genes are TRBV6-6 and TRBJ2-7, with D perhaps matching TRBD1 (5 bases). This CDR3 spans 12 amino acids. The germline gives CDR1 MNHNY, CDR2 SVGAGI (reference sequence). Trimming left V 7 bases short and J 2 bases short, with 9 bases between. CDR3 residues: CASNPGTYEQYF. DNA for the CDR3: TGTGCCAGCAACCCAGGGACCTACGAGCAGTACTTC.

The table lists this clone with many counts. Other DNA variants within this sample encode the same CDR3. This rearrangement joins TRBV28 to TRBJ1-5; no clear D gene. Germline V gene sequence: CDR1 MDHEN, CDR2 SYDVKM. The CDR3 runs 11 residues. The V gene lost 6 bases and the J gene lost 9 bases, with 9 bases spanning the gap. DNA for the CDR3: TGTGCCAGCAGCCCCCCTGGGCCCCAGCATTTT. It is translated as CASSPPGPQHF.

This clone has a handful of counts. The CDR3 sequence: CASIPSTQLFF. The CDR3 DNA reads as TGTGCCAGCATCCCATCTACGCAGCTGTTCTTC. This chain joins TRBV6-6 and TRBJ2-1; the D is unclear. Trimming took 7 bases from V and 15 from J, leaving 16 bases between them. This CDR3 is built from 11 residues. Germline V gene lookup returns CDR1 MNHNY and CDR2 SVGAGI (reference sequence).

This chain joins TRBV30 and TRBJ2-7; D may be TRBD2 (5 bases). CDR3 size: 12 residues. The V gene's germline CDR1 is GTSNPN and CDR2 SVGIG (reference sequence). V lost 5 bases and J 3 bases, leaving 11 bases between the germline ends. CDR3 in DNA: TGTGCCTGGGGTGGACTTAGCTACGAGCAGTACTTC. Residues: CAWGGLSYEQYF.

The chain joins TRBV18 to TRBJ2-5; D may be TRBD1 (6 bases). Germline V gene sequence: CDR1 KGHSH, CDR2 LQKENI. V lost 0 bases and J lost 5, with 13 bases in between. This CDR3 contains 15 residues. The DNA for the CDR3 is TGTGCCAGCTCACCACCGAACAGGGTCGGGGAGACCCAGTACTTC. It encodes CASSPPNRVGETQYF.

This clone showed up just a few times. CDR3 in amino acids: CANRDRGPRAQYF. The CDR3 coding sequence is TGTGCCAACCGGGACAGGGGACCCAGGGCCCAGTACTTC. The rearrangement links TRBV2 to TRBJ2-5; 10 positions agree with TRBD1. The ends lost 10 bases at V and 9 bases at J; junction bases unmatched: 11. This CDR3 comprises 13 residues. Germline V gene data show CDR1 as SNHLY and CDR2 as FYNNEI.

This clone was seen a handful of times. This chain links TRBV7-9 with TRBJ1-1; a possible D gene is TRBD1 (5 bases). V gave up 6 bases and J gave up 4 bases, with 18 bases separating them. The CDR3 consists of 15 residues. Per the germline V gene, CDR1 is SEHNR and CDR2 is FQNEAQ (reference sequence). This chain's CDR3 is CASSHVMGRGTEAFF. The CDR3 bases are TGTGCCAGCAGTCACGTCATGGGAAGGGGCACTGAAGCTTTCTTT.

This clone was counted between two and nine times. This chain joins TRBV2 and TRBJ1-2; D remains ambiguous. Germline V gene sequence: CDR1 SNHLY, CDR2 FYNNEI. The CDR3 spans 12 residues. V lost 6 bases and J lost 2, with 7 bases in between. The CDR3 nucleotides read TGTGCCAGCAGACAATCCAACTATGGCTACACCTTC. This translates into CASRQSNYGYTF.

This clone has at least ten counts. This chain's CDR3 is CASSEGPRHSPLHF. The CDR3 bases are TGTGCCAGCAGCGAGGGGCCCAGACATTCACCCCTCCACTTT. The chain couples TRBV7-9 to TRBJ1-6; D may be TRBD1 (5 bases). Germline V gene data show CDR1 as SEHNR and CDR2 as FQNEAQ (reference sequence). V was cut by 5 bases and J by 8 bases, with 13 bases left in between. The CDR3 runs to 14 residues.

This clone occurred many times. The V call is TRBV5-1, the J call TRBJ2-2; D might be TRBD1 (6 bases). V lost 4 bases and J 3 bases, leaving 10 bases between the germline ends. The CDR3 covers 14 residues. The germline V gene encodes CDR1 SGHRS and CDR2 YFSETQ. The CDR3 DNA reads as TGCGCCAGCAGCAGGGGGTGGGACACCGGGGAGCTGTTTTTT. Translation gives CASSRGWDTGELFF.

The chain uses TRBV20-1 and TRBJ1-4; D not resolved. This CDR3 is 11 amino acids long. The germline V gene encodes CDR1 DFQATT and CDR2 SNEGSKA (reference sequence). V was cut by 2 bases and J by 11 bases, with 9 bases left in between. DNA for the CDR3: TGCAGTGCTAGATTGCAGGATAAACTGTTTTTT. Residues: CSARLQDKLFF.